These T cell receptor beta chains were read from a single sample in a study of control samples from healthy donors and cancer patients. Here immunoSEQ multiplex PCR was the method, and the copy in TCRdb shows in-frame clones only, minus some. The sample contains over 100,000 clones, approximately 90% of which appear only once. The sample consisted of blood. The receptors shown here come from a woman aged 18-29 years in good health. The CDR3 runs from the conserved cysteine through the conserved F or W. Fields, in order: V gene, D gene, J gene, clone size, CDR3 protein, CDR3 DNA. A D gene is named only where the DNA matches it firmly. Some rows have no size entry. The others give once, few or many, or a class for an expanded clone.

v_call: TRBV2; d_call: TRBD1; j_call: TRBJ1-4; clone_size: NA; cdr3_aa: CASRPPGQGISGLFF; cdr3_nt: TGTGCCAGCAGACCTCCGGGACAGGGGATTTCGGGGCTGTTTTTT
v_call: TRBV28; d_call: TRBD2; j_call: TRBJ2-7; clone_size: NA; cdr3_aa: CASSLPGLAPSYEQYF; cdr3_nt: TGTGCCAGCAGTTTACCGGGACTAGCGCCTTCCTACGAGCAGTACTTC
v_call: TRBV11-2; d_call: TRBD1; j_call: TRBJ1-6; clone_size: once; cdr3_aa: CASSSRGTGTNSPLHF; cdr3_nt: TGTGCCAGCAGCTCTCGCGGGACAGGGACCAATTCACCCCTCCACTTT
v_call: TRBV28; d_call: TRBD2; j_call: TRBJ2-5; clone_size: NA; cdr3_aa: CASSPGTRSYQETQYF; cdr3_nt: TGTGCCAGCAGCCCCGGGACTAGGTCATACCAAGAGACCCAGTACTTC
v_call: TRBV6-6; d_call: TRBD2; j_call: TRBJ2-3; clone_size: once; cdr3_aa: CATKLAGGSTDTQYF; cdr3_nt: TGTGCCACCAAACTAGCGGGAGGCAGCACAGATACGCAGTATTTT
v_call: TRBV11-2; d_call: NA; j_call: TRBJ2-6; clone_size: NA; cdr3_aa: CASSFPRGGNVLTF; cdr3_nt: TGTGCCAGCAGCTTCCCCCGGGGAGGCAACGTCCTGACTTTC
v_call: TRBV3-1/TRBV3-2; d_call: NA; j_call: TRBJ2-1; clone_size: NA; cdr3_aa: CASSQLTPLDNEQFF; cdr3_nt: TGTGCCAGCAGCCAATTGACTCCTTTGGACAATGAGCAGTTCTTC
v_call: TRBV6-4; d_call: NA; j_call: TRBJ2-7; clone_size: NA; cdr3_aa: CASRGGRGDEQYF; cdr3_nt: TGTGCCAGTAGAGGGGGCCGCGGGGACGAGCAGTACTTC
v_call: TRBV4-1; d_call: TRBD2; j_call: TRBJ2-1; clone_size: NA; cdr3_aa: CASSQTHSGGAYEQFF; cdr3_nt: TGCGCCAGCAGCCAAACACATAGCGGGGGGGCGTATGAGCAGTTCTTC
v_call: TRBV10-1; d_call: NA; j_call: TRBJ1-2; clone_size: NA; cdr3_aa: CASLSETFDYGYTF; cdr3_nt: TGCGCCAGCCTCTCCGAGACGTTCGACTATGGCTACACCTTC
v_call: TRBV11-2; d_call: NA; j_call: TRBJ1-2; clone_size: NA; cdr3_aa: CASSLQGNYGYTF; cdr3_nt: TGTGCCAGCAGCTTACAGGGGAACTATGGCTACACCTTC
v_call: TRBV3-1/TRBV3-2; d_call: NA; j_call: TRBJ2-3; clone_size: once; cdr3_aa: CASSDLGDTQYF; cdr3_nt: TGTGCCAGCAGCGATCTTGGGGATACGCAGTATTTT
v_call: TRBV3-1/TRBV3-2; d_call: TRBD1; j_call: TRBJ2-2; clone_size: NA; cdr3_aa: CASSRGTVNTGELFF; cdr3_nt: TGTGCCAGCAGCCGAGGGACAGTGAACACCGGGGAGCTGTTTTTT
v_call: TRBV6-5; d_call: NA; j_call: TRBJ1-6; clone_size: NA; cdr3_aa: CASSYGVTRTVPLHF; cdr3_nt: TGTGCCAGCAGTTACGGGGTGACCCGCACCGTGCCCCTCCACTTT
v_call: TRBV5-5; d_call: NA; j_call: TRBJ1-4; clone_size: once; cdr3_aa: CASSSPSGKLFF; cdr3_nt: TGTGCCAGCAGCTCACCCAGCGGAAAACTGTTTTTT
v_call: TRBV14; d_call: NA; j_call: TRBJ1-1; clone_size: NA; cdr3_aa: CASSTGGRGYRNTEAFF; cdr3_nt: TGTGCCAGCAGTACCGGGGGAAGAGGTTATAGGAACACTGAAGCTTTCTTT
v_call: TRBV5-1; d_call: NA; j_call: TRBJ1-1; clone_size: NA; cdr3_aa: CASSLAGVGDTEAFF; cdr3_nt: TGCGCCAGCAGCTTGGCGGGGGTAGGGGACACTGAAGCTTTCTTT
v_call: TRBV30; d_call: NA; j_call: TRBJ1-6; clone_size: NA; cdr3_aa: CAWSPHMNSPLHF; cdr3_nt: TGTGCCTGGAGCCCTCACATGAATTCACCCCTCCACTTT
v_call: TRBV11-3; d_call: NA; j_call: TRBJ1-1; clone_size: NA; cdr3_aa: CASSPSIGGEAFF; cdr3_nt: TGTGCCAGCTCCCCCTCCATCGGGGGAGAAGCTTTCTTT
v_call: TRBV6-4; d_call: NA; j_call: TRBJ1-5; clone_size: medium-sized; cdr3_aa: CASSVSENQPQHF; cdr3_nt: TGTGCCAGCAGTGTATCTGAGAATCAGCCCCAGCATTTT
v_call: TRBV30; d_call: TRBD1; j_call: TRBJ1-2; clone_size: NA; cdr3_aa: CAWSIGDRKYGYTF; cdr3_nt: TGTGCCTGGAGTATCGGGGACAGAAAGTATGGCTACACCTTC
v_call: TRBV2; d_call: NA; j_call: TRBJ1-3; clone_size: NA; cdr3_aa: CASGRGNTIYF; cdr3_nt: TGTGCCAGCGGGCGAGGAAACACCATATATTTT
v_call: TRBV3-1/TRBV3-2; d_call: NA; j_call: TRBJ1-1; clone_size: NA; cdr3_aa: CASSQGVSEAFF; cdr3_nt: TGTGCCAGCAGCCAAGGGGTATCTGAAGCTTTCTTT
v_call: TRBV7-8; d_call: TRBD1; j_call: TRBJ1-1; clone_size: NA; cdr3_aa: CASSPNRGGLEAFF; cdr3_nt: TGTGCCAGCAGCCCGAACAGGGGGGGACTAGAAGCTTTCTTT
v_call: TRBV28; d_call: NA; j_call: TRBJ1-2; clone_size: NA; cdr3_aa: CASTPQRSYGYTF; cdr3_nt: TGTGCCAGCACCCCCCAGAGGTCGTATGGCTACACCTTC
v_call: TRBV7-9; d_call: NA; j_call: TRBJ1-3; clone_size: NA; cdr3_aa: CASSFSGPISGNTIYF; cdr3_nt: TGTGCCAGCAGCTTCTCCGGACCGATCTCTGGAAACACCATATATTTT
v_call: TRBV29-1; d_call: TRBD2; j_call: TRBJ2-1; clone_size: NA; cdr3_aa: CSGDRTSGINEQFF; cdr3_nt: TGCAGCGGCGACAGGACTAGCGGAATCAATGAGCAGTTCTTC
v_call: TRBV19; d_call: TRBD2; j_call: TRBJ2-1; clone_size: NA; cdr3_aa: CASKPLAGGQVEQFF; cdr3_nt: TGTGCCAGTAAACCCCTAGCGGGAGGGCAGGTTGAGCAGTTCTTC
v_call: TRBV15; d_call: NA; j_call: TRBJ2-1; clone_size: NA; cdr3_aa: CATSRGGGGFAYNEQFF; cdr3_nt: TGTGCCACCAGCAGAGGGGGGGGCGGGTTCGCCTACAATGAGCAGTTCTTC
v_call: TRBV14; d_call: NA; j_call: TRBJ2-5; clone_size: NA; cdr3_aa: CASSQGVGRLKWETQYF; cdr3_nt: TGTGCCAGCAGCCAAGGGGTAGGGCGATTGAAATGGGAGACCCAGTACTTC
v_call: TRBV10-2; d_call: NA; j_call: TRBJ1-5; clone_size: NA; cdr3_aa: CASSESDPQVGNQPQHF; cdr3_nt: TGCGCCAGCAGTGAGTCGGACCCCCAAGTGGGCAATCAGCCCCAGCATTTT
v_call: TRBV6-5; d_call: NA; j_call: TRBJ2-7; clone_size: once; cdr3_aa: CASSLDHYEQYF; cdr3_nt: TGTGCCAGCAGTTTGGATCATTACGAGCAGTACTTC
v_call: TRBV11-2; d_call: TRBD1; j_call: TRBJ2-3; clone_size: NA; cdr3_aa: CASSSRDRNTDTQYF; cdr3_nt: TGTGCCAGCAGCTCAAGGGACAGGAACACAGATACGCAGTATTTT
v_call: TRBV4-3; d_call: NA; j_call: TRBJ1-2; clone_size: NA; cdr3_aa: CASSQEGPYGYTF; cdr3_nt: TGCGCCAGCAGCCAAGAGGGCCCCTATGGCTACACCTTC
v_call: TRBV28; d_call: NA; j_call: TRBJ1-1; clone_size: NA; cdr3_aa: CASSLGRQVEAFF; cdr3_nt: TGTGCCAGCAGCCTGGGTCGCCAAGTTGAAGCTTTCTTT
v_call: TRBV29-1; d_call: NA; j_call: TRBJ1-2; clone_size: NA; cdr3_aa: CSVEDRSARGITF; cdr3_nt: TGCAGCGTTGAAGATCGGTCTGCCAGGGGCATCACCTTC
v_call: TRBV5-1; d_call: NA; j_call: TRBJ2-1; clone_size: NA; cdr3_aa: CASPRGSSYNEQFF; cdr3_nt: TGCGCCAGCCCCCGGGGGAGCTCCTACAATGAGCAGTTCTTC
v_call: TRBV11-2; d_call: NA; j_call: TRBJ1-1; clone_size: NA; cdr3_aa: CASSPQITGTEAFF; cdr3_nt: TGTGCCAGCAGCCCGCAAATCACGGGGACTGAAGCTTTCTTT
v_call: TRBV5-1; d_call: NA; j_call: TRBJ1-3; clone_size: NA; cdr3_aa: CASSLGDLSGNTIYF; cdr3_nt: TGCGCCAGCAGCTTGGGGGACCTCTCTGGAAACACCATATATTTT
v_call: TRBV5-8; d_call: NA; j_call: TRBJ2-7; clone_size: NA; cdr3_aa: CASSLFIIGANYEQYF; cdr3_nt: TGTGCCAGCAGCTTGTTTATTATAGGGGCTAACTACGAGCAGTACTTC
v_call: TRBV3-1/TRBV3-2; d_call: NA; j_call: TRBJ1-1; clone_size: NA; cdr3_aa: CTSMPGHLNTEAFF; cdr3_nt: TGTACCAGCATGCCTGGACACTTGAACACTGAAGCTTTCTTT